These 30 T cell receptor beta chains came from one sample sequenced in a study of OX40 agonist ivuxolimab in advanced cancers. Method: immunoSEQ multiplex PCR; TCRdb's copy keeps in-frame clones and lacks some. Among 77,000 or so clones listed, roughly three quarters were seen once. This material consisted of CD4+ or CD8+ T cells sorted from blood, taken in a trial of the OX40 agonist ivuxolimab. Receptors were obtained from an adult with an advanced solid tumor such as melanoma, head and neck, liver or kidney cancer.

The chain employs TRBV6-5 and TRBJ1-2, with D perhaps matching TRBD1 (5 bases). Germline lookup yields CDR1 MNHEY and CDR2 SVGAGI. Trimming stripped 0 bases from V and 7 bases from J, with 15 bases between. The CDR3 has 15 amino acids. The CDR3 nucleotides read TGTGCCAGCAGTTACTCGTCCCAGGGAAAGGGTGGCTACACCTTC. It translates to CASSYSSQGKGGYTF.

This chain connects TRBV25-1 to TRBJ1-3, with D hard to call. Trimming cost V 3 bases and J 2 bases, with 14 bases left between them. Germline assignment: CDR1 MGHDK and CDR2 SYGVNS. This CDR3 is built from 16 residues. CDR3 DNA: TGTGCCAGCAGTGACCTCACTACACGGGCTGGAAACACCATATATTTT. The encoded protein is CASSDLTTRAGNTIYF. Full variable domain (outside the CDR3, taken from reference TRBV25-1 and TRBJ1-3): EADIYQTPRYLVIGTGKKITLECSQTMGHDKMYWYQQDPGMELHLIHYSYGVNSTEKGDLSSESTVSRIRTEHFPLTLESARPSHTSQYLCASSDLTTRAGNTIYFGEGSWLTVV.

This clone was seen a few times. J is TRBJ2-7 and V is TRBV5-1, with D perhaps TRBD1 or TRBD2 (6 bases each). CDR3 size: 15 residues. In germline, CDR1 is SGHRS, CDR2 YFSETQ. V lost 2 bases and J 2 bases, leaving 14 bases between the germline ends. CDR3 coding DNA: TGCGCCAGCAGCTTATCCCGACGGGGGCCCTACGAGCAGTACTTC. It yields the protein CASSLSRRGPYEQYF.

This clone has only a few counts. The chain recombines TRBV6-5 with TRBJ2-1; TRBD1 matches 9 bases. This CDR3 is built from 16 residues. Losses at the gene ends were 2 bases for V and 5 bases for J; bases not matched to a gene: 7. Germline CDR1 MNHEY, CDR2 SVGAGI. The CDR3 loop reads CASSYTDRGHNNEQFF. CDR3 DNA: TGTGCCAGCAGTTACACGGACAGGGGCCATAACAATGAGCAGTTCTTC.

CDR3 sequence: CASSTVPNTEAFF. In nucleotides, the CDR3 is TGTGCCAGCAGTACTGTCCCAAACACTGAAGCTTTCTTT. The chain combines TRBV6-5 with TRBJ1-1; D remains ambiguous. The V end was cut by 5 bases, the J end by 2 bases, with 9 bases between. The CDR3 covers 13 residues. Germline V CDR1 and CDR2: MNHEY, SVGAGI.

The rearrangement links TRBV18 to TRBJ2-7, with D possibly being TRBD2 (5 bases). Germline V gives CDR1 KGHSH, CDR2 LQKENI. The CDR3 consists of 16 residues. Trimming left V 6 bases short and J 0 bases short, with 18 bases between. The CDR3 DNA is TGTGCCAGCTCGGTCCCCAGCGGAGCTGCCTCCTACGAGCAGTACTTC. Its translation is CASSVPSGAASYEQYF.

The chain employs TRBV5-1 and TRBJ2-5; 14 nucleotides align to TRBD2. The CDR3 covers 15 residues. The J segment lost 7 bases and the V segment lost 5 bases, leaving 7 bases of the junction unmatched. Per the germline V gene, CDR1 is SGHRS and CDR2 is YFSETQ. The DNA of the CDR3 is TGCGCCAGCAGGTCGACTAGCGGGGGGGCAGGGACCCAGTACTTC. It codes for CASRSTSGGAGTQYF.

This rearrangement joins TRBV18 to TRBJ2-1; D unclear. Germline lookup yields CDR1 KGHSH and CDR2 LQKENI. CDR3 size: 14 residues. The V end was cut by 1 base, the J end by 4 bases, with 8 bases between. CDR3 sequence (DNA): TGTGCCAGCTCACCACGAAGCGCGTACAATGAGCAGTTCTTC. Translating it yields CASSPRSAYNEQFF.

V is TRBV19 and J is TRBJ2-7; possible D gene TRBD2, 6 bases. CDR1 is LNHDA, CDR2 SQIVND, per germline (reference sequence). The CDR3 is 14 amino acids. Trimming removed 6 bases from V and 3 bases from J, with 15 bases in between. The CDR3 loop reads CASSPGLPHYEQYF. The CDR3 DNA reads TGTGCCAGTAGCCCGGGACTCCCCCACTACGAGCAGTACTTC.

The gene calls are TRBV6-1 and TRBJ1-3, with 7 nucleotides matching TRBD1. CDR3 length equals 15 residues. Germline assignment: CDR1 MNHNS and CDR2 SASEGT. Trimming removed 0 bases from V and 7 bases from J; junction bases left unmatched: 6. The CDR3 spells CASSEALDRANTIYF. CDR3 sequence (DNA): TGTGCCAGCAGTGAAGCTCTCGACAGGGCGAACACCATATATTTT.

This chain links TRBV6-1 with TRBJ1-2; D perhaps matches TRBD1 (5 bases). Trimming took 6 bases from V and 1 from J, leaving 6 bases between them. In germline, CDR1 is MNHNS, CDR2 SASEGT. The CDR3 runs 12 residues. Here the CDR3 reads CASRRGNYGYTF. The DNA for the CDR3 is TGTGCCAGCAGGAGGGGTAACTATGGCTACACCTTC.

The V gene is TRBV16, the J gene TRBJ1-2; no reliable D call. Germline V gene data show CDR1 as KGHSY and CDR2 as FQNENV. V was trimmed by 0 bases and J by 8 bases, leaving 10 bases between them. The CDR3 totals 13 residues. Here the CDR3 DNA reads TGTGCCAGCAGCCAATCGGCTGGGTACGGCTACACCTTC. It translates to CASSQSAGYGYTF.

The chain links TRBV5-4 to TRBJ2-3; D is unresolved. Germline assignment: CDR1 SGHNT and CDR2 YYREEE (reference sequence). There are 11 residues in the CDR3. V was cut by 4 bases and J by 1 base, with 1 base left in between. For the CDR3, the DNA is TGTGCCAGCAGCCGCACAGATACGCAGTATTTT. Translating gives CASSRTDTQYF.

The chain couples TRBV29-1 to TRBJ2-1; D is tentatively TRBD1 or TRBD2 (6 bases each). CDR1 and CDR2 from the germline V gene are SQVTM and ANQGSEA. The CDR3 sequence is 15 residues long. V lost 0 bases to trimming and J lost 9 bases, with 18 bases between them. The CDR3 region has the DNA TGCAGCGTTGAAGATGCCCCGGGGGCATTAGGTGAGCAGTTCTTC. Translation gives CSVEDAPGALGEQFF.

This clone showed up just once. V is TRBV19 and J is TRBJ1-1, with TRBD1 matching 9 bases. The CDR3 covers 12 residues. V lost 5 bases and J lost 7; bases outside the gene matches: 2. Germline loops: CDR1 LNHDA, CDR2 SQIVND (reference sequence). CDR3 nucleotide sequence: TGTGCCAGTAGTCTGGACAGGGGTGAAGCTTTCTTT. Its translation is CASSLDRGEAFF. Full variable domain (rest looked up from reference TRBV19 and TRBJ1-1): DGGITQSPKYLFRKEGQNVTLSCEQNLNHDAMYWYRQDPGQGLRLIYYSQIVNDFQKGDIAEGYSVSREKKESFPLTVTSAQKNPTAFYLCASSLDRGEAFFGQGTRLTVV.

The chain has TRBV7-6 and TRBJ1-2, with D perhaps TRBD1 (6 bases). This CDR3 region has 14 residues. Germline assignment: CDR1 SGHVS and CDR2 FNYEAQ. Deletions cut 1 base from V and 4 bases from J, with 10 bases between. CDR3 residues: CASSLDGQLYGYTF. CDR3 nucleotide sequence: TGTGCCAGCAGCTTAGATGGACAGCTCTATGGCTACACCTTC. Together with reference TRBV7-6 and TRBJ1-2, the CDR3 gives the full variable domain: GAGVSQSPRYKVTKRGQDVALRCDPISGHVSLYWYRQALGQGPEFLTYFNYEAQQDKSGLPNDRFSAERPEGSISTLTIQRTEQRDSAMYRCASSLDGQLYGYTFGSGTRLTVV.

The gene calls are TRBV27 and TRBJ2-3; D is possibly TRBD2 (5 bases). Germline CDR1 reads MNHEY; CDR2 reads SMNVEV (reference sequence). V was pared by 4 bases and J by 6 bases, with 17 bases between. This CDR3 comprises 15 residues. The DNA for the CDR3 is TGTGCCAGCAGTTCTAACGGACTCTATCGGGATACGCAGTATTTT. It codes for CASSSNGLYRDTQYF.

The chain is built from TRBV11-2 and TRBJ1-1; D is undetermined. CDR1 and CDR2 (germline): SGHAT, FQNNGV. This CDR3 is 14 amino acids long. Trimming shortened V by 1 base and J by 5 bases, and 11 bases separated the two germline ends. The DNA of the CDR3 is TGTGCCAGCAGCTTAGGTCGCCTAGGGACTGAAGCTTTCTTT. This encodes CASSLGRLGTEAFF.

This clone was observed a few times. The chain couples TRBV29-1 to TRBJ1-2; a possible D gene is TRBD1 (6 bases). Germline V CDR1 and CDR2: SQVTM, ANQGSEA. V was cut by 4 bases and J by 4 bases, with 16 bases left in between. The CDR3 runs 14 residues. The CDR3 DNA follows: TGCAGCGTTGGGTTACGACAGGCGGGCTATGGCTACACCTTC. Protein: CSVGLRQAGYGYTF.

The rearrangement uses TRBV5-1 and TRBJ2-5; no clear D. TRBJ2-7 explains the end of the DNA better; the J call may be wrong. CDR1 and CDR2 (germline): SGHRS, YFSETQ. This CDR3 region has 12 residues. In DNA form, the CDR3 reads TGCGCCAGCAGCTTGGGAGCCCACGAGCAGTACTTC. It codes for CASSLGAHEQYF.

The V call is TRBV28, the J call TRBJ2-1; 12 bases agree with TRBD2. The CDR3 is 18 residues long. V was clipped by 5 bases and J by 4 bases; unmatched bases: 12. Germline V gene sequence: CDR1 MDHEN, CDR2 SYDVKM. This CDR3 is CASSPLLAGGNPYNEQFF. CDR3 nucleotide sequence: TGTGCCAGCAGTCCGCTACTAGCGGGAGGCAACCCGTACAATGAGCAGTTCTTC.

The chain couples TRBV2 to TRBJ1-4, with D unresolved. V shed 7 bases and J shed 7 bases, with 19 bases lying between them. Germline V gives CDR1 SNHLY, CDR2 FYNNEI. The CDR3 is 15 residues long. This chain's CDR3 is CASKLEGARFEKLFF. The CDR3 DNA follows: TGTGCCAGCAAATTAGAAGGTGCCAGGTTTGAAAAACTGTTTTTT. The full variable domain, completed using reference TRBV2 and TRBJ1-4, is EPEVTQTPSHQVTQMGQEVILRCVPISNHLYFYWYRQILGQKVEFLVSFYNNEISEKSEIFDDQFSVERPDGSNFTLKIRSTKLEDSAMYFCASKLEGARFEKLFFGSGTQLSVL.

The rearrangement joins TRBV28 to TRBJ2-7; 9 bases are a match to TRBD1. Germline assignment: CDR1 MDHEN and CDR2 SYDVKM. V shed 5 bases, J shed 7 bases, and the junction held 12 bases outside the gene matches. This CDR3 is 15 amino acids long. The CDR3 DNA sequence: TGTGCCAGCAGTACCCCCGGGACAGGGTTACGGGAGCAGTACTTC. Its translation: CASSTPGTGLREQYF.

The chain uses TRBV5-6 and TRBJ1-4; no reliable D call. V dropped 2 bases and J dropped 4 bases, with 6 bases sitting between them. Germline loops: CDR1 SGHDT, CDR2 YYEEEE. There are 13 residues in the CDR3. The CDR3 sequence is CASSFRFNEKLFF. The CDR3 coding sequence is TGTGCCAGCAGCTTCCGCTTTAATGAAAAACTGTTTTTT.

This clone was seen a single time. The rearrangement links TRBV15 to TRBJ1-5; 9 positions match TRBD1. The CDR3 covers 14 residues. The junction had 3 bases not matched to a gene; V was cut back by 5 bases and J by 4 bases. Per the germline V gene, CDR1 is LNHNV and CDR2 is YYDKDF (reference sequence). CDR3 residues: CATSDRGTNQPQHF. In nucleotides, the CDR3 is TGTGCCACCAGCGACAGGGGGACTAATCAGCCCCAGCATTTT.

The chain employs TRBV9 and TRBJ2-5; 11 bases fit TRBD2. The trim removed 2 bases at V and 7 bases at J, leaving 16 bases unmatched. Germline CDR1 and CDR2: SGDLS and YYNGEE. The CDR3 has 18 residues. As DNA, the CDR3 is TGTGCCAGCAGCGTGACTGGAGTTAGCGGGAGGGGGCCGGGGACCCAGTACTTC. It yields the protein CASSVTGVSGRGPGTQYF.

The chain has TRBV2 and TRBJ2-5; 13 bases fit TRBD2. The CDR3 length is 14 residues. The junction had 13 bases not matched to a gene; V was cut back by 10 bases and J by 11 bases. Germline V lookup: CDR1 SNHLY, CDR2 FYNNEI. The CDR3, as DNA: TGTGCCATCATATCCTGGACTAGCGGGAGTTGGCAGTACTTC. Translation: CAIISWTSGSWQYF.

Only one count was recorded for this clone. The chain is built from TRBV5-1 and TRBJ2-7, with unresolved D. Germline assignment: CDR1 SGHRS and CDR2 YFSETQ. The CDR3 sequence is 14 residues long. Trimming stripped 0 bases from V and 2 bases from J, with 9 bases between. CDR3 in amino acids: CASSLGLETYEQYF. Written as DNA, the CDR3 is TGCGCCAGCAGCTTGGGGCTAGAGACCTACGAGCAGTACTTC.

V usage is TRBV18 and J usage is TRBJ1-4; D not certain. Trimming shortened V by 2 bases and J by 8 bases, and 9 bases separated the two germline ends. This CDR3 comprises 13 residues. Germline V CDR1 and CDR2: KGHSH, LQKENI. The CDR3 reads CASSPGIDEKLFF. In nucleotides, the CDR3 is TGTGCCAGCTCACCAGGGATCGACGAAAAACTGTTTTTT.

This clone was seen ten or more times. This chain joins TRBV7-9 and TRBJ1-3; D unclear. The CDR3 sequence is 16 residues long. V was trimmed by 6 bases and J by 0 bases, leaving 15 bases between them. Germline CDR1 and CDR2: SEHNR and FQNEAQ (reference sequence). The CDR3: CASSPKSGFSGNTIYF. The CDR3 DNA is TGTGCCAGCAGTCCTAAATCAGGATTCTCTGGAAACACCATATATTTT.